Listed below are T cell receptor beta chains from one sample, sequenced in a study of blood T cell repertoires in COVID-19. Data came from immunoSEQ multiplex PCR; TCRdb stores just in-frame clones and leaves some out. There are 130,000 to 150,000 clones in the sample; around 85% occur only once, and about 3% lies in the top ten. Sample: peripheral blood. The receptor source for this set is a middle-aged woman with active or convalescent COVID-19. CDR3s include the opening cysteine and the closing phenylalanine or tryptophan. The order of the fields is J gene, V gene, D gene, clone size, CDR3 protein, CDR3 DNA. The D gene is left open where the match is weak. A row's size may be missing; if present it is once, few, many or a size class.

TRBJ1-5	TRBV7-9	-	-	CASSLASAGAWNQPQHF	TGTGCCAGCAGCTTAGCAAGTGCAGGGGCGTGGAATCAGCCCCAGCATTTT
TRBJ2-2	TRBV24-1	-	-	CATSDPGQGGAGELFF	TGTGCCACCAGTGACCCCGGACAAGGAGGGGCCGGGGAGCTGTTTTTT
TRBJ1-5	TRBV2	TRBD1	-	CASRGDSSNQPQHF	TGTGCCAGCAGGGGGGACAGTTCAAATCAGCCCCAGCATTTT
TRBJ1-4	TRBV5-1	-	-	CASSRQASNEKLFF	TGCGCCAGCAGCCGCCAAGCCTCTAATGAAAAACTGTTTTTT
TRBJ1-6	TRBV7-2	TRBD1	-	CASSFTGGRSPLHF	TGTGCCAGCAGCTTTACAGGGGGGCGGTCACCCCTCCACTTT
TRBJ1-2	TRBV28	TRBD1	few	CASSTTGGADGYTF	TGTGCCAGCAGTACTACAGGGGGCGCGGATGGCTACACCTTC
TRBJ1-2	TRBV10-2	-	-	CASSGAGKSHGYTF	TGCGCCAGCAGTGGCGCAGGAAAATCCCATGGCTACACCTTC
TRBJ2-1	TRBV19	TRBD2	-	CASSRDYTNEQFF	TGTGCCAGTAGTAGGGACTATACCAATGAGCAGTTCTTC
TRBJ2-5	TRBV6-2/TRBV6-3	-	-	CASSSPLDLQETQYF	TGTGCCAGCAGTTCACCCTTGGACTTACAAGAGACCCAGTACTTC
TRBJ1-1	TRBV11-3	TRBD1	-	CASSLEPGGTEAFF	TGTGCCAGCAGCTTAGAACCAGGGGGGACTGAAGCTTTCTTT
TRBJ1-1	TRBV16	-	-	CASSPQSSGHMNTEAFF	TGTGCCAGCAGCCCGCAGTCATCAGGACACATGAACACTGAAGCTTTCTTT
TRBJ2-7	TRBV7-9	-	once	CASSQDSYEQYF	TGTGCCAGCAGCCAGGACAGCTACGAGCAGTACTTC
TRBJ1-2	TRBV6-6	-	-	CASGKTETPNYGYTF	TGTGCCAGCGGAAAGACAGAAACGCCTAACTATGGCTACACCTTC
TRBJ1-6	TRBV3-1/TRBV3-2	-	-	CASSQVTDSPLHF	TGTGCCAGCAGCCAAGTAACAGATTCACCCCTCCACTTT
TRBJ1-4	TRBV10-2	-	-	CASSESWSSATNEKLFF	TGCGCCAGCAGTGAGTCGTGGTCCAGCGCAACTAATGAAAAACTGTTTTTT
TRBJ2-3	TRBV28	-	few	CASTRDGTDTQYF	TGTGCCAGCACGAGGGATGGCACAGATACGCAGTATTTT
TRBJ1-2	TRBV11-2	-	-	CASSQIRIAGYTF	TGTGCCAGCAGCCAAATAAGGATAGCCGGCTACACCTTC
TRBJ2-7	TRBV27	TRBD2	once	CASSQAGGIYEQYF	TGTGCCAGCAGTCAAGCGGGAGGAATCTACGAGCAGTACTTC
TRBJ1-5	TRBV15	-	-	CATSRGQSNQPQHF	TGTGCCACCAGCCGAGGACAATCGAATCAGCCCCAGCATTTT
TRBJ1-2	TRBV2	-	-	CASSEQNYGYTF	TGTGCCAGCAGTGAACAGAACTATGGCTACACCTTC
TRBJ1-1	TRBV29-1	TRBD1	-	CSVFTGGGTEAFF	TGCAGCGTTTTTACAGGGGGCGGCACTGAAGCTTTCTTT
TRBJ1-2	TRBV20-1	-	-	CSATINYGYTF	TGCAGTGCTACTATCAACTATGGCTACACCTTC
TRBJ1-4	TRBV5-4	-	-	CASSLLSQARNKGKLFF	TGTGCCAGCAGCTTGCTTTCCCAGGCCCGAAATAAAGGAAAACTGTTTTTT
TRBJ1-2	TRBV28	-	-	CASTSGLYYGYTF	TGTGCCAGCACTTCAGGTCTATACTATGGCTACACCTTC
TRBJ1-1	TRBV7-2	-	-	CASSPTSKGGAFF	TGTGCCAGCAGCCCAACCTCGAAAGGGGGAGCTTTCTTT
TRBJ1-2	TRBV18	-	few	CASRKEGGGYTF	TGTGCCAGCCGTAAGGAGGGAGGCGGCTACACCTTC
TRBJ1-1	TRBV19	-	-	CASSREQGNTEAFF	TGTGCCAGTAGTAGAGAACAGGGTAACACTGAAGCTTTCTTT
TRBJ2-7	TRBV7-9	-	-	CASSLLGGDEQYF	TGTGCCAGCAGCTTATTGGGGGGTGACGAGCAGTACTTC
TRBJ2-3	TRBV9	TRBD2	-	CASSSGTSGTDTQYF	TGTGCCAGCAGCTCCGGGACTAGCGGCACAGATACGCAGTATTTT
TRBJ1-4	TRBV6-5	TRBD1	-	CASRTQGATNEKLFF	TGTGCCAGCAGGACTCAGGGGGCAACTAATGAAAAACTGTTTTTT
TRBJ2-1	TRBV5-4	TRBD2	-	CASSWAAGGNNEQFF	TGTGCCAGCAGCTGGGCGGCGGGAGGCAATAATGAGCAGTTCTTC
TRBJ1-2	TRBV18	TRBD1	-	CASSRGQGAGYGYTF	TGTGCCAGCTCACGGGGACAGGGGGCTGGTTATGGCTACACCTTC
TRBJ2-5	TRBV10-3	TRBD2	-	CAISVGLAVQETQYF	TGTGCCATCAGTGTCGGACTAGCGGTACAAGAGACCCAGTACTTC
TRBJ1-1	TRBV18	-	-	CASSPQTLNTEAFF	TGTGCCAGCTCACCACAAACACTGAACACTGAAGCTTTCTTT
TRBJ1-3	TRBV29-1	-	-	CSAGDSSSNTIYF	TGCAGCGCCGGAGACTCCTCTTCAAACACCATATATTTT
TRBJ2-2	TRBV23-1	-	-	CASSQKTPGRGILGELFF	TGCGCCAGCAGCCAAAAGACTCCGGGACGGGGGATCCTCGGGGAGCTGTTTTTT
TRBJ2-7	TRBV3-1/TRBV3-2	TRBD2	once	CASSQDRVPREGPSYEQYF	TGTGCCAGCAGCCAAGATAGGGTCCCGCGGGAGGGGCCATCCTACGAGCAGTACTTC
TRBJ2-1	TRBV3-1/TRBV3-2	TRBD2	once	CASSLAGLYNEQFF	TGTGCCAGCAGTCTAGCGGGCCTTTACAATGAGCAGTTCTTC
TRBJ1-1	TRBV5-4	-	-	CASSSRTTVYTEAFF	TGTGCCAGCAGCAGCCGGACGACAGTCTACACTGAAGCTTTCTTT
TRBJ1-5	TRBV19	TRBD1	-	CASSIVKGQNQPQHF	TGTGCCAGTAGTATAGTTAAGGGACAGAATCAGCCCCAGCATTTT
TRBJ1-1	TRBV10-3	-	-	CAISDPGSANTEAFF	TGTGCCATCAGTGATCCGGGGTCAGCTAACACTGAAGCTTTCTTT
TRBJ1-1	TRBV10-3	TRBD1	-	CAISEYDRGNTEAFF	TGTGCCATCAGTGAGTACGACAGGGGGAACACTGAAGCTTTCTTT
TRBJ1-6	TRBV18	-	-	CASSPLGEFNLHF	TGTGCCAGCTCACCCCTGGGCGAATTCAACCTCCACTTT
TRBJ2-7	TRBV6-5	-	-	CASIRWADGSYEQYF	TGTGCCAGCATCCGTTGGGCAGATGGCTCCTACGAGCAGTACTTC
TRBJ1-4	TRBV7-2	-	-	CASSLIPATNEKLFF	TGTGCCAGCAGCTTAATCCCTGCAACTAATGAAAAACTGTTTTTT
TRBJ1-1	TRBV27	-	-	CASSVRQETNTEAFF	TGTGCCAGCAGTGTCCGACAGGAAACTAACACTGAAGCTTTCTTT
TRBJ1-1	TRBV5-4	-	-	CASSSRGINTEAFF	TGTGCCAGCAGCTCCAGGGGCATAAACACTGAAGCTTTCTTT
TRBJ2-7	TRBV7-9	TRBD1	-	CASNPGTGKGYEQYF	TGTGCCAGCAACCCCGGGACAGGGAAAGGCTACGAGCAGTACTTC
TRBJ1-2	TRBV6-1	-	-	CASSEARGAYGYTF	TGTGCCAGCAGTGAAGCGCGCGGGGCCTATGGCTACACCTTC
TRBJ2-5	TRBV5-1	TRBD2	few	CASSLGPAGGQETQYF	TGCGCCAGCAGCTTGGGTCCAGCGGGGGGACAAGAGACCCAGTACTTC
TRBJ2-7	TRBV9	-	few	CASSKTDSEQYF	TGTGCCAGCAGCAAGACAGATTCCGAGCAGTACTTC
TRBJ2-3	TRBV28	-	-	CASSYIQGRSTDTQYF	TGTGCCAGCAGTTATATACAGGGTAGGAGCACAGATACGCAGTATTTT
TRBJ1-2	TRBV19	-	-	CASSIRAESYGYTF	TGTGCCAGTAGTATTCGTGCGGAGAGCTATGGCTACACCTTC